The rows below give T cell receptor beta chains drawn from one sample of a study of CD4 and CD8 cells across lung adenocarcinoma regions. TCRdb reprocessed the PCR reads via MiXCR and lists one record per CDR3 protein. This sample has 3,000 to 4,000 distinct CDR3 sequences; 50% to 70% occur once, and the top ten carry around a sixth. The sample consisted of CD4+ T cells from the margin of a lung tumor. The source of these receptors is a male donor with lung adenocarcinoma. The CD4 and CD8 labels of this study may be unreliable. The CDR3 runs from the conserved cysteine through the conserved F or W. The D gene is left open where the match is weak. Expanded clones are given a class, and other clones once, few, many or no size at all.

CDR3 protein | CDR3 DNA | V gene | D gene | J gene | clone size
CASVTSGLSNEQFF | TGTGCCAGCGTGACTAGCGGATTATCCAATGAGCAGTTCTTC | TRBV6-1 | TRBD2 | TRBJ2-1 | few
CASSRGGGAYNEQFF | TGTGCCAGCAGTCGGGGCGGCGGGGCCTACAATGAGCAGTTCTTT | TRBV7-2 | NA | TRBJ2-1 | NA
CASRDGGLDQPQHF | TGTGCCAGCAGGGATGGGGGCCTAGATCAGCCCCAGCATTTT | TRBV12-3/TRBV12-4 | NA | TRBJ1-5 | NA
CASMLGDWLGAFF | TGTGCCAGCATGCTGGGGGATTGGCTAGGGGCTTTCTTT | TRBV6-1 | NA | TRBJ1-1 | NA
CASSFEWVYNEQFF | TGTGCCAGCAGTTTCGAATGGGTGTACAATGAGCAGTTCTTC | TRBV7-2 | NA | TRBJ2-1 | few
CASSERSGGTEAFF | TGTGCCAGCAGTGAACGGAGTGGCGGGACTGAAGCTTTCTTT | TRBV6-1 | NA | TRBJ1-1 | NA
CASSFTGAPDTQYF | TGTGCCAGCAGTTTTACCGGAGCCCCAGATACGCAGTATTTT | TRBV12-3/TRBV12-4 | NA | TRBJ2-3 | NA
CASRKAAVNTGELFF | TGTGCCAGCAGAAAGGCGGCGGTTAACACCGGGGAGCTGTTTTTT | TRBV12-3/TRBV12-4 | NA | TRBJ2-2 | few
CASSYSAGDWGTEAFF | TGTGCCAGCAGTTACTCGGCAGGGGATTGGGGCACTGAAGCTTTCTTT | TRBV6-5 | NA | TRBJ1-1 | once
CASSSQPGQARSDTQYF | TGTGCCAGCAGTTCTCAACCGGGACAGGCGAGATCAGATACGCAGTATTTT | TRBV28 | TRBD1 | TRBJ2-3 | NA
CASSERQGIGEQYF | TGTGCCAGCAGTGAACGACAGGGGATCGGGGAGCAGTATTTT | TRBV6-1 | TRBD1 | TRBJ2-3 | NA
CASSYTGGEAFF | TGTGCCAGCAGCTATACAGGGGGCGAGGCTTTCTTT | TRBV6-5 | TRBD1 | TRBJ1-1 | hyperexpanded
CASSEGAPLSYEQYF | TGTGCCAGCAGTGAAGGGGCTCCCTTATCCTACGAGCAGTACTTC | TRBV6-1 | NA | TRBJ2-7 | NA
CASSELQNYGYTF | TGTGCCAGCAGTGAACTCCAGAACTATGGCTACACCTTC | TRBV6-1 | NA | TRBJ1-2 | NA
CASSLSTGLTEAFF | TGCGCCAGCAGCTTAAGTACGGGGCTCACTGAAGCTTTCTTT | TRBV5-1 | NA | TRBJ1-1 | NA
CASRAGQHEQYF | TGTGCCAGCAGAGCTGGACAGCACGAGCAGTACTTC | TRBV6-1 | NA | TRBJ2-7 | NA
CASSLGQNYNEQFF | TGTGCCAGCAGTTTAGGGCAGAACTACAATGAGCAGTTCTTC | TRBV12-3/TRBV12-4 | NA | TRBJ2-1 | NA
CASSAGLGGRDQETQYF | TGTGCCAGCAGCGCGGGGCTCGGGGGCCGTGACCAAGAGACCCAGTACTTC | TRBV6-1 | NA | TRBJ2-5 | NA
CASSPLRLAGDADTQYF | TGTGCCAGCAGTCCTCTTAGACTAGCGGGAGATGCAGATACGCAGTATTTT | TRBV6-1 | TRBD2 | TRBJ2-3 | NA
CASSKSTGGETEAFF | TGCGCCAGCAGCAAATCGACAGGGGGCGAAACTGAAGCTTTCTTT | TRBV5-1 | TRBD1 | TRBJ1-1 | few
CASSVGPNEKLFF | TGTGCCAGCTCGGTGGGGCCGAATGAAAAACTGTTTTTT | TRBV6-4 | NA | TRBJ1-4 | NA
CASSVEGGPGYEQFF | TGTGCCAGCAGTGTAGAGGGAGGGCCTGGGTATGAGCAGTTCTTC | TRBV6-1 | TRBD2 | TRBJ2-1 | NA
CASSPQQADNEQFF | TGTGCCAGCAGCCCCCAACAAGCGGACAATGAGCAGTTCTTC | TRBV7-8 | NA | TRBJ2-1 | NA
CASSSGSDGQTQYF | TGTGCCAGCAGCTCCGGATCGGACGGGCAGACCCAGTACTTC | TRBV7-2 | NA | TRBJ2-5 | NA
CASSPGTSGRGPTRYNEQFF | TGTGCCAGCAGTCCTGGGACTAGCGGGAGAGGACCAACACGATACAATGAGCAGTTCTTC | TRBV6-1 | TRBD2 | TRBJ2-1 | few
CASRSDGADYGYTF | TGTGCCAGCAGATCGGACGGGGCAGACTATGGCTACACCTTT | TRBV6-1 | NA | TRBJ1-2 | NA
CASSERGRQTQYF | TGTGCCAGCAGTGAACGCGGGAGACAGACCCAGTACTTC | TRBV6-1 | TRBD2 | TRBJ2-5 | few
CASSEYVGQRGGQYF | TGTGCCAGCAGTGAATATGTTGGACAGCGAGGAGGCCAGTACTTC | TRBV6-1 | NA | TRBJ2-5 | NA
CASKDGGAEETQYF | TGTGCCAGCAAAGACGGGGGGGCGGAAGAGACCCAGTACTTC | TRBV6-1 | TRBD2 | TRBJ2-5 | NA
CASSYPDRSGYTF | TGTGCCAGCAGTTACCCGGACAGATCTGGCTACACCTTC | TRBV6-5 | NA | TRBJ1-2 | few
CASIPQNTGELFF | TGTGCCAGCATCCCCCAGAACACCGGGGAGCTGTTTTTT | TRBV6-1 | NA | TRBJ2-2 | hyperexpanded
CAWLPSGNTIYF | TGTGCCTGGCTTCCCTCTGGAAACACCATATATTTT | TRBV30 | NA | TRBJ1-3 | few
CASSELGTVRFGYTF | TGTGCCAGCAGTGAGCTTGGGACAGTTCGTTTTGGCTACACCTTC | TRBV6-1 | TRBD1 | TRBJ1-2 | NA
CASSLGTETQYF | TGTGCCAGCAGCTTAGGGACAGAGACCCAGTACTTC | TRBV11-3 | NA | TRBJ2-5 | NA
CASSRGGTSVFRELFF | TGTGCCAGCAGCCGGGGGGGGACTAGCGTTTTCCGGGAGCTGTTTTTT | TRBV11-2 | TRBD2 | TRBJ2-2 | once
CASSESLANIQYF | TGTGCCAGCAGTGAGTCGCTAGCTAACATTCAGTACTTC | TRBV25-1 | NA | TRBJ2-4 | few
CACPVRAGAAYNEQFF | TGTGCCTGCCCTGTGAGAGCGGGAGCAGCCTACAATGAGCAGTTCTTC | TRBV30 | TRBD2 | TRBJ2-1 | medium-sized
CASSLAGQGSEKLFF | TGTGCCAGCAGTTTAGCAGGACAGGGCTCAGAAAAACTGTTTTTT | TRBV12-3/TRBV12-4 | TRBD1 | TRBJ1-4 | NA
CASSSRCADNGELFF | TGTGCCAGCAGTTCGCGCTGTGCGGACAACGGGGAGCTGTTTTTT | TRBV6-5 | NA | TRBJ2-2 | NA
CASSYSEGGSTDAQYF | TGTGCCAGCAGTTACTCGGAGGGTGGGAGCACAGATGCGCAGTATTTT | TRBV6-5 | NA | TRBJ2-3 | NA
CASSLRHGANQPQHF | TGTGCCAGCAGTTTACGGCATGGGGCTAATCAGCCCCAGCATTTT | TRBV27 | NA | TRBJ1-5 | NA
CASSLRPATDTQYF | TGTGCCAGCAGTTTAAGACCGGCCACAGATACGCAGTATTTT | TRBV7-2 | NA | TRBJ2-3 | NA
CASSEGRTSGSYPSYNEQFF | TGTGCCAGCAGTGAAGGAAGGACTAGCGGGTCTTATCCATCCTACAATGAGCAGTTCTTC | TRBV6-1 | TRBD2 | TRBJ2-1 | NA
CASSPRGTGANEQFF | TGTGCCAGCAGCCCTAGGGGGACAGGGGCTAATGAGCAGTTCTTC | TRBV7-2 | TRBD1 | TRBJ2-1 | NA
CASREGAASGELFF | TGTGCCAGCAGGGAAGGTGCAGCTTCCGGGGAGCTGTTTTTT | TRBV6-1 | NA | TRBJ2-2 | NA
CASKAGRSGYDEQYF | TGTGCCAGCAAGGCAGGGCGATCGGGATACGACGAGCAGTACTTC | TRBV6-1 | NA | TRBJ2-7 | NA
CASSLGGGGGNEQFF | TGTGCCAGCAGCTTAGGGGGCGGAGGCGGGAATGAGCAGTTCTTC | TRBV7-3 | NA | TRBJ2-1 | NA
CASSGGALQETQYF | TGTGCCAGCAGTGGTGGGGCCTTACAAGAGACCCAGTACTTC | TRBV6-1 | NA | TRBJ2-5 | NA
CASSPGLAWSTQYF | TGTGCCAGCAGCCCGGGACTAGCGTGGTCGACCCAGTACTTC | TRBV12-3/TRBV12-4 | TRBD2 | TRBJ2-5 | NA
CASKDDRRNYGYTF | TGTGCCAGCAAAGATGACAGGCGTAACTATGGCTACACCTTC | TRBV6-1 | NA | TRBJ1-2 | few
CASSEGGPTGEQYF | TGTGCCAGCAGTGAGGGAGGTCCCACCGGGGAGCAGTATTTT | TRBV6-1 | NA | TRBJ2-3 | NA
CASRQEGQMNTEAFF | TGTGCCAGCCGTCAAGAGGGGCAAATGAACACTGAAGCTTTCTTT | TRBV6-1 | NA | TRBJ1-1 | NA
CASSERNRGVAETQYF | TGTGCCAGCAGTGAGCGGAACAGGGGAGTTGCAGAGACCCAGTACTTC | TRBV25-1 | TRBD1 | TRBJ2-5 | NA
CASSKGTATGAFF | TGTGCCAGCAGTAAAGGGACAGCCACTGGAGCTTTCTTT | TRBV6-1 | TRBD1 | TRBJ1-1 | NA
CAGGQGNRGSFF | TGTGCCGGGGGACAGGGGAACCGCGGCTCTTTCTTT | TRBV7-2 | TRBD1 | TRBJ1-1 | NA
CATSEPPANYGYTF | TGTGCCACCAGTGAGCCTCCTGCTAACTATGGCTACACCTTC | TRBV24-1 | NA | TRBJ1-2 | NA
CASSRGHSYEQYF | TGTGCCAGCAGCAGGGGGCACTCCTACGAGCAGTACTTC | TRBV27 | TRBD1 | TRBJ2-7 | medium-sized
CASSEAVGLAYEQYF | TGTGCCAGCAGTGAAGCAGTCGGACTAGCGTACGAGCAGTACTTC | TRBV6-1 | TRBD2 | TRBJ2-7 | NA
CASSYSSGNTGELFF | TGTGCCAGCAGTTACTCTAGCGGTAACACCGGGGAGCTGTTTTTT | TRBV6-5 | NA | TRBJ2-2 | NA
CASSAAGGGTGTYGYTF | TGTGCCAGCAGTGCTGCGGGGGGGGGGACAGGGACCTATGGCTACACCTTC | TRBV6-1 | TRBD1 | TRBJ1-2 | NA